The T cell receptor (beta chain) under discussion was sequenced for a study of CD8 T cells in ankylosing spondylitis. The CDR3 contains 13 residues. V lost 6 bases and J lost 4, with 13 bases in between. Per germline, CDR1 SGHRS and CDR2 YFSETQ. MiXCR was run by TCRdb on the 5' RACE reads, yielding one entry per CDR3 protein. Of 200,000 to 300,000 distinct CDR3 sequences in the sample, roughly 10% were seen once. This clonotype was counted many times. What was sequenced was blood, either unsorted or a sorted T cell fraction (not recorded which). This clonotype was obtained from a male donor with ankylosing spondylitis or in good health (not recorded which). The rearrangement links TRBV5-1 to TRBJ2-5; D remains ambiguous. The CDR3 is CASTRDLLETQYF. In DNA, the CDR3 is TGCGCCAGCACCCGAGACCTCCTAGAGACCCAGTACTTC.